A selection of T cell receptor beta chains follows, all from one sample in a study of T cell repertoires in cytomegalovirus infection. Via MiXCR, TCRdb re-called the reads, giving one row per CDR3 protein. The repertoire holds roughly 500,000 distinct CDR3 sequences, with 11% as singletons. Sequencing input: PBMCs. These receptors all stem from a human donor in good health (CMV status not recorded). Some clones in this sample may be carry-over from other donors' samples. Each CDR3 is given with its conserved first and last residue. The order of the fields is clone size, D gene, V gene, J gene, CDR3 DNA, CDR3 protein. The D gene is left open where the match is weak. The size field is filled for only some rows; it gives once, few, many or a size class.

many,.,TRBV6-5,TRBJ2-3,TGTGCCAGCAGCCCACTAGGTCGGGATACGCAGTATTTT,CASSPLGRDTQYF
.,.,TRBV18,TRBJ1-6,TGTGCCAGCTCACCACATAGAGGGGCCCCAGCTTCACCCCTCCACTTT,CASSPHRGAPASPLHF
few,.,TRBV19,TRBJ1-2,TGTGCCAGTACCTATTACGGGGGTAACTATGGCTACACCTTC,CASTYYGGNYGYTF
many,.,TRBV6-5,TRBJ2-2,TGTGCCAGCAGTTACTCGGAGGGAGAATGGACCGGGGAGCTGTTTTTT,CASSYSEGEWTGELFF
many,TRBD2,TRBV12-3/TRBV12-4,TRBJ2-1,TGTGCCAGCAGTGGGACTAGAAGTCTCAATGAGCAGTTCTTC,CASSGTRSLNEQFF
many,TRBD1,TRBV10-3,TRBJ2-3,TGTGCCACCCTGAATGGGGACAGCCTCCTCTTCACAGATACGCAGTATTTT,CATLNGDSLLFTDTQYF
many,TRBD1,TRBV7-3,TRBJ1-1,TGTGCCAGCAGCTTCACAGGGGGTGGCACTGAAGCTTTCTTT,CASSFTGGGTEAFF
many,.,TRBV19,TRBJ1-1,TGTGCCAGTAGTATAGATCAGTTCGGCGACACTGAAGCTTTCTTT,CASSIDQFGDTEAFF
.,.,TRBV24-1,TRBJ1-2,TGTGCCACCAGTGATGAGACGGACTATGGCTACACCTTC,CATSDETDYGYTF
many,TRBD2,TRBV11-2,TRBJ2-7,TGTGCCAGCAGCCTTCGACTAGCGGGCGGGCGAGAGCAGTACTTC,CASSLRLAGGREQYF
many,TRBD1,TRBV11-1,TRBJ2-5,TGTGCCAGCAGCGCCCGACAGGGTATGGAGACCCAGTACTTC,CASSARQGMETQYF
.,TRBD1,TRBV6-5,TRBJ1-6,TGTGCCAGCAGAAACAGGGGTGGCTCACCCCTCCACTTT,CASRNRGGSPLHF
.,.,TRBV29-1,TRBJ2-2,TGCAGCGTTGCGAGGGAGAACACCGGGGAGCTGTTTTTT,CSVARENTGELFF